Listed below are T cell receptor beta chains from one sample, sequenced in a study of cytomegalovirus exposure and HLA in healthy donors. The protocol was immunoSEQ multiplex PCR, while the TCRdb copy is restricted to in-frame clones and leaves out a portion. In the table there are 65,000 to 85,000 clones, roughly 94% of which are singletons. The sample consisted of PBMCs. Receptor source: a woman younger than 35 in good health and CMV-seronegative. CDR3s include the opening cysteine and the closing phenylalanine or tryptophan. Each record gives: V gene, clone size, D gene, J gene, CDR3 DNA, CDR3 protein. D genes are given only for firm matches. A clone size is listed for some rows: how often the clone was seen (once, few, many), or a class if it is expanded.

TRBV7-2	-	TRBD2	TRBJ2-3	TGTGCCAGCAGCTTTTCGAGCGGGGGGGCTAATACGCAGTATTTT	CASSFSSGGANTQYF
TRBV19	-	-	TRBJ1-2	TGTGCCAGTAGGGCAGACAGGATTAGTGGCTACACCTTC	CASRADRISGYTF
TRBV7-2	-	TRBD1	TRBJ1-6	TGTGCCAGCACCTGGACAGGGGGTGTTCCCCTCCACTTT	CASTWTGGVPLHF
TRBV7-6	-	TRBD1	TRBJ2-1	TGTGCCAGCAGCTTAGGGGGGACAGCTTACAATGAGCAGTTCTTC	CASSLGGTAYNEQFF
TRBV27	-	TRBD1	TRBJ2-3	TGTGCCAGCCGCGCAGGGGGCTTGTACACAGATACGCAGTATTTT	CASRAGGLYTDTQYF
TRBV7-2	-	TRBD1	TRBJ2-7	TGTGCCAGCAGTCCGGACAGGTCTCGCGAGCAGTACTTC	CASSPDRSREQYF
TRBV18	-	TRBD1	TRBJ1-5	TGTGCCAGCTCACCACCGGACAGGGGCGGCTTAAGCAATCAGCCCCAGCATTTT	CASSPPDRGGLSNQPQHF
TRBV5-4	-	-	TRBJ1-1	TGTGCCAGCAGCTTGGGGCCGAACACTGAAGCTTTCTTT	CASSLGPNTEAFF
TRBV4-3	-	TRBD2	TRBJ2-1	TGCGCCAGCAGCCCGGGGATACTAGCGGGAGTCAATGAGCAGTTCTTC	CASSPGILAGVNEQFF
TRBV7-2	-	TRBD2	TRBJ2-1	TGTGCCAGCAGCCAGGGACTAGCGAGCGATGAGCAGTTCTTC	CASSQGLASDEQFF
TRBV5-1	-	-	TRBJ1-1	TGCGCCAGCAGCTTTGGGGCCGAAGCTTTCTTT	CASSFGAEAFF
TRBV10-1	-	TRBD2	TRBJ2-7	TGCGCCAGCAGTGAGTCGCTATGCAGACCGGTGGGAGGGAGGGAGGGCTACGAGCAGTACTTC	CASSESLCRPVGGREGYEQYF
TRBV4-2	-	-	TRBJ2-1	TGTGCCAGCAGCCAAGTGAACGGGAACTACAATGAGCAGTTCTTC	CASSQVNGNYNEQFF
TRBV11-2	-	-	TRBJ2-7	TGTGCCAGCAGCTTAACCCCACAGGGCGAGCAGTACTTC	CASSLTPQGEQYF
TRBV15	-	-	TRBJ1-5	TGTGCCACCAGCAAATTGGGAGATCAGCCCCAGCATTTT	CATSKLGDQPQHF
TRBV29-1	-	-	TRBJ2-5	TGCAGCGTTGTACGCCCGAACCAAAAGAGAGGAGAGACCCAGTACTTC	CSVVRPNQKRGETQYF
TRBV18	-	-	TRBJ2-7	TGTGCCAGCTCACCAGATCTGGCGAGGAGCTCCTACGAGCAGTACTTC	CASSPDLARSSYEQYF
TRBV18	-	-	TRBJ1-5	TGTGCCAGCTCACCGACCATAACGGGGCAGCCCCAGCATTTT	CASSPTITGQPQHF
TRBV7-2	-	-	TRBJ2-1	TGTGCCAGCAGCTTCTCGGGTAGGAATGAGCAGTTCTTC	CASSFSGRNEQFF
TRBV4-1	-	TRBD2	TRBJ2-7	TGCGCCAGCAGCCATGAGGGAGCGGGGGGCCGCTCCTACGAGCAGTACTTC	CASSHEGAGGRSYEQYF
TRBV18	-	TRBD1	TRBJ1-1	TGTGCCAGCTCACCTGACAGGGCGAACACTGAAGCTTTCTTT	CASSPDRANTEAFF
TRBV28	-	-	TRBJ1-5	TGTGCCAGCAGTCTTCGTGGGCCCGTCGGACAGCCCCAGCATTTT	CASSLRGPVGQPQHF
TRBV4-1	-	-	TRBJ2-7	TGCGCCAGCAGCCAGGCAGGACTGAAGACCTCCTACGAGCAGTACTTC	CASSQAGLKTSYEQYF
TRBV27	-	-	TRBJ2-2	TGTGCCAGCAGTTTGGGGCTTCACACCGGGGAGCTGTTTTTT	CASSLGLHTGELFF
TRBV7-2	-	-	TRBJ1-4	TGTGCCAGCAGCTTAGTCGGAGTTCCTAATGAAAAACTGTTTTTT	CASSLVGVPNEKLFF
TRBV5-1	-	-	TRBJ1-2	TGCGCCAGCACCAAAGCAGGGTGGCCCGCTGCTAACTATGGCTACACCTTC	CASTKAGWPAANYGYTF
TRBV19	-	-	TRBJ1-1	TGTGCCAGTTCTCAAAGAGGCACTGAAGCTTTCTTT	CASSQRGTEAFF
TRBV27	-	-	TRBJ2-7	TGTGCCAGCAGGTGGGACTCGCACCCTTTGAACGAGCAGTACTTC	CASRWDSHPLNEQYF
TRBV2	-	-	TRBJ2-7	TGTGCCAGCAGGGTTAGCGGTTACGAGCAGTACTTC	CASRVSGYEQYF
TRBV18	once	TRBD2	TRBJ2-7	TGTGCCAGCTCAGCTCAAGCTAGCGGGGGGCCCTACGAGCAGTACTTC	CASSAQASGGPYEQYF